A single sample gave rise to the 32 T cell receptor beta chains below, sequenced in a study of glioma-infiltrating T cells. TCR alpha and beta CDR3 regions were amplified from RNA using iRepertoire nested multiplex PCR. TCRdb passed the multiplex PCR reads through MiXCR, listing each CDR3 protein once. The table lists 150,000 to 200,000 distinct CDR3 sequences, around 40% of them singletons. The sample consisted of glioma tissue, nonneoplastic brain tissue, or PBMCs (not recorded which). Receptor source: a human donor with low-grade glioma or glioblastoma, undergoing nonglioma brain surgery, or in good health (not recorded which).

The V gene is TRBV4-1, the J gene TRBJ2-3; 13 nucleotides line up with TRBD2. The CDR3 is 18 amino acids. The V gene's germline CDR1 is MGHRA and CDR2 YSYEKL. J gave up 0 bases and V 4 bases, and 7 bases lay outside the gene matches. The CDR3 coding sequence is TGCGCCAGCAGCCGCGGGACTAGCGGGACGTCCAGCACAGATACGCAGTATTTT. It yields the protein CASSRGTSGTSSTDTQYF.

At least ten counts were recorded for this clonotype. The chain employs TRBV7-2 and TRBJ1-5; D unclear. Trimming pared 1 base from V and 4 bases from J, leaving 8 bases between. CDR3 length equals 14 residues. Germline assignment: CDR1 SGHTA and CDR2 FQGNSA. Here the CDR3 DNA reads TGTGCCAGCAGCTTAGGGATCATGAATCAGCCCCAGCATTTT. Amino acid sequence: CASSLGIMNQPQHF. Supplemented by reference TRBV7-2 and TRBJ1-5, the full variable domain reads GAGVSQSPSNKVTEKGKDVELRCDPISGHTALYWYRQSLGQGLEFLIYFQGNSAPDKSGLPSDRFSAERTGGSVSTLTIQRTQQEDSAVYLCASSLGIMNQPQHFGDGTRLSIL.

In this sample, this clonotype turned up many times. The rearrangement links TRBV15 to TRBJ2-1; D call uncertain. V lost 0 bases, J lost 5 bases, and 14 bases lay in between. This CDR3 is 16 amino acids long. CDR1 and CDR2 (germline): LNHNV, YYDKDF (reference sequence). The CDR3, as DNA: TGTGCCACCAGCAGAGAGCGCAATCTGGTCAACAATGAGCAGTTCTTC. This codes for CATSRERNLVNNEQFF.

This clonotype was detected a few times. CDR3 DNA sequence: TGCAGCGTTGAAGATCGCGGGAGAGAGACCCAGTACTTC. Its translation: CSVEDRGRETQYF. The chain joins TRBV29-1 to TRBJ2-5; 7 nucleotides line up with TRBD2. With V trimmed by 0 bases and J by 4 bases, 2 bases remained unmatched. The length of the CDR3 is 13 residues. Germline V gene lookup returns CDR1 SQVTM and CDR2 ANQGSEA.

About this clonotype: A junction boundary mismatches the germline segment, possibly from a read error. The V gene is TRBV12-3 or TRBV12-4, the J gene TRBJ1-5, with D unclear. CDR3 length: 14 amino acids. The CDR3 region is CASSLHIGNQPEHF. CDR3 coding DNA: TGTGCCAGCAGCCTACACATAGGGAATCAGCCCGAGCATTTT.

This clonotype showed up many times. The J gene is TRBJ2-3, the V gene TRBV14, with 7 bases aligning to TRBD2. The V and J ends lost 4 bases and 6 bases, in that order; junction bases with no gene match: 7. Germline V gives CDR1 SGHDN, CDR2 FVKESK. This CDR3 region has 14 residues. The CDR3 DNA follows: TGTGCCAGCAGCCGGGGGGGTTATTGGGATACGCAGTATTTT. This gives the protein CASSRGGYWDTQYF.

About this clonotype: The junction does not match germline at one end; this may be a read error. The chain recombines TRBV6-2 or TRBV6-3 with TRBJ1-5, with 8 bases lining up with TRBD1. Germline CDR1 and CDR2: MNHEY and SVGEGT. This CDR3 is 14 amino acids long. The chain's CDR3 is CAIRTLTGDQPHHF. The CDR3 DNA is TGTGCCATCCGAACTCTGACAGGGGATCAGCCCCATCATTTT.

This clonotype has more than one count but fewer than ten. The chain combines TRBV2 with TRBJ2-7, with D possibly being TRBD2 (6 bases). Trimming left V 7 bases short and J 3 bases short, with 10 bases between. This CDR3 comprises 12 residues. In germline, CDR1 is SNHLY, CDR2 FYNNEI. The CDR3 DNA sequence: TGTGCCAGCAAGCAGGGAGGCTACGAGCAGTACTTC. It encodes CASKQGGYEQYF. The variable domain in full, completed from reference TRBV2 and TRBJ2-7, reads EPEVTQTPSHQVTQMGQEVILRCVPISNHLYFYWYRQILGQKVEFLVSFYNNEISEKSEIFDDQFSVERPDGSNFTLKIRSTKLEDSAMYFCASKQGGYEQYFGPGTRLTVT.

This clonotype was picked up many times. The genes are TRBV7-2 and TRBJ2-1, with 8 bases matching TRBD1. The CDR3 spans 13 residues. Trimming removed 1 base from V and 9 bases from J; junction bases left unmatched: 2. Germline assignment: CDR1 SGHTA and CDR2 FQGNSA. The CDR3 here is CASSLDRGSEQFF. The CDR3 DNA follows: TGTGCCAGCAGCTTAGACAGGGGGAGTGAGCAGTTCTTC.

The chain combines TRBV19 with TRBJ2-5; D may be TRBD1 (5 bases). CDR3 length: 14 amino acids. Germline CDR1 reads LNHDA; CDR2 reads SQIVND (reference sequence). V lost 5 bases and J 4 bases, leaving 14 bases between the germline ends. The CDR3 loop reads CASSRQTESETQYF. The CDR3 region has the DNA TGTGCCAGTAGTCGACAGACTGAATCAGAGACCCAGTACTTC. The entire variable domain, with the rest obtained from reference TRBV19 and TRBJ2-5, is as follows: DGGITQSPKYLFRKEGQNVTLSCEQNLNHDAMYWYRQDPGQGLRLIYYSQIVNDFQKGDIAEGYSVSREKKESFPLTVTSAQKNPTAFYLCASSRQTESETQYFGPGTRLLVL.

This clonotype was counted a few times. The chain links TRBV19 to TRBJ1-1; TRBD1 matches 8 bases. J lost 6 bases, V lost 6 bases, and 9 bases had no gene match. Germline V CDR1 and CDR2: LNHDA, SQIVND (reference sequence). The CDR3 sequence is 14 residues long. This chain's CDR3 is CASSLQGGRAEAFF. The CDR3 bases are TGTGCCAGTAGCTTACAGGGGGGACGCGCTGAAGCTTTCTTT.

This chain joins TRBV7-6 and TRBJ2-7; 12 bases are shared with TRBD2. Germline assignment: CDR1 SGHVS and CDR2 FNYEAQ. This CDR3 spans 15 amino acids. The ends lost 5 bases at V and 7 bases at J; junction bases unmatched: 9. The CDR3: CASSRGLAGPGEQYF. Written as DNA, the CDR3 is TGTGCCAGCAGCCGTGGACTAGCGGGACCGGGGGAGCAGTACTTC.

The table lists this clonotype with a count of one. Since a much larger clone is just one base distant, this may be a read error. The rearrangement joins TRBV15 to TRBJ2-7, with TRBD2 identical over 14 bases. Germline V gene data show CDR1 as LNHNV and CDR2 as YYDKDF (reference sequence). V lost 1 base to trimming and J lost 6 bases; unmatched junction nucleotides: 5. CDR3 length: 16 residues. The CDR3 loop is CATSRGTSGGWGEQYF. Written as DNA, the CDR3 is TGTGCCACCAGCAGAGGGACTAGCGGGGGGTGGGGCGAGCAGTACTTC.

This chain connects TRBV30 to TRBJ2-3; no clear D gene. Germline V gene sequence: CDR1 GTSNPN, CDR2 SVGIG (reference sequence). Trimming pared 0 bases from V and 4 bases from J, leaving 11 bases between. The CDR3 loop spans 14 amino acids. The CDR3 DNA is TGTGCCTGGAGTGTGGGAAACGCAGCAGATACGCAGTATTTT. Encoded protein: CAWSVGNAADTQYF.

The chain uses TRBV28 and TRBJ2-1, with D perhaps TRBD2 (5 bases). The CDR3 is made up of 16 amino acids. The germline V gene has CDR1 MDHEN and CDR2 SYDVKM. Trimming removed 3 bases from V and 5 bases from J, with 17 bases in between. CDR3 amino acids: CASSFPEGWWDNEQFF. CDR3 DNA: TGTGCCAGCAGTTTCCCAGAGGGATGGTGGGACAATGAGCAGTTCTTC. Full variable domain (missing parts from reference TRBV28 and TRBJ2-1): DVKVTQSSRYLVKRTGEKVFLECVQDMDHENMFWYRQDPGLGLRLIYFSYDVKMKEKGDIPEGYSVSREKKERFSLILESASTNQTSMYLCASSFPEGWWDNEQFFGPGTRLTVL.

This clonotype has at least ten counts. This chain joins TRBV4-2 and TRBJ2-3; no clear D gene. The CDR3 runs 16 residues. The germline V gene encodes CDR1 LGHNA and CDR2 YNFKEQ. Trimming removed 1 base from V and 0 bases from J, with 11 bases in between. The CDR3 DNA is TGTGCCAGCAGCCAAGCGGAGAGCTCTAGCACAGATACGCAGTATTTT. Protein product: CASSQAESSSTDTQYF.

On this clonotype: A junction end diverges from the germline sequence, so it may reflect a read error. The chain joins TRBV29-1 to TRBJ1-1; TRBD1 might be the D (5 bases). Germline assignment: CDR1 SQVTM and CDR2 ANQGSEA. CDR3 size: 12 residues. The DNA of the CDR3 is TGCCGCGTTGGGGCGGGGAACACTGAAGCTTTCTTT. Translation gives CRVGAGNTEAFF.

In this sample, this clonotype turned up many times. J is TRBJ1-1 and V is TRBV7-6, with no clear D. Germline loops: CDR1 SGHVS, CDR2 FNYEAQ. The CDR3 is made up of 12 amino acids. Between the trimmed V and J ends, which lost 2 bases and 8 bases, there was a span of 9 bases. The CDR3 spells CASSLPGLEAFF. Written as DNA, the CDR3 is TGTGCCAGCAGCTTACCTGGACTGGAAGCTTTCTTT.

This rearrangement joins TRBV18 to TRBJ2-3; D possibly corresponds to TRBD1 (5 bases). Trimming stripped 1 base from V and 4 bases from J, with 15 bases between. The CDR3 runs 16 residues. CDR1 and CDR2 from the germline V gene are KGHSH and LQKENI. The CDR3 here is CASSPRFRASADTQYF. In nucleotides, the CDR3 is TGTGCCAGCTCACCACGGTTCAGGGCCTCCGCAGATACGCAGTATTTT.

Only a few counts were recorded for this clonotype. The gene calls are TRBV6-1 and TRBJ2-4; TRBD2 matches 13 bases. Trimming took 5 bases from V and 3 from J; bases not matched to a gene: 4. Germline CDR1 is MNHNS and CDR2 is SASEGT. This CDR3 region has 16 residues. DNA of the CDR3: TGTGCCAGCAGTACCTGGACTAGCGGGAGCAAAAACATTCAGTACTTC. It yields the protein CASSTWTSGSKNIQYF.

This chain joins TRBV2 and TRBJ2-1; TRBD2 agrees at 7 bases. Germline lookup yields CDR1 SNHLY and CDR2 FYNNEI. CDR3 length: 14 amino acids. V trimming: 4 bases; J trimming: 9 bases; junction bases outside the gene matches: 9. In DNA form, the CDR3 reads TGTGCCAGCAGTGCCCGGACTAGTTTGGGTGAGCAGTTCTTC. Residues: CASSARTSLGEQFF. The variable domain in full, completed from reference TRBV2 and TRBJ2-1, reads EPEVTQTPSHQVTQMGQEVILRCVPISNHLYFYWYRQILGQKVEFLVSFYNNEISEKSEIFDDQFSVERPDGSNFTLKIRSTKLEDSAMYFCASSARTSLGEQFFGPGTRLTVL.

This rearrangement joins TRBV6-2 or TRBV6-3 to TRBJ2-1; D perhaps matches TRBD1 (6 bases). Germline assignment: CDR1 MNHEY and CDR2 SVGEGT. The germline V and J ends were trimmed by 7 bases and 11 bases, with 21 bases remaining between them. The CDR3 covers 14 residues. The CDR3 sequence: CASTHKGDGAKQFF. The CDR3, as DNA: TGTGCCAGCACCCATAAGGGGGACGGGGCCAAGCAGTTCTTC.

This clonotype was seen many times. This chain joins TRBV28 and TRBJ1-4; 12 bases map to TRBD1. The germline CDR1 and CDR2 sequences are MDHEN and SYDVKM. V gave up 6 bases and J gave up 8 bases; unmatched junction bases: 1. This CDR3 is 13 amino acids long. The CDR3 reads CASRGTGGEKLFF. Here the CDR3 DNA reads TGTGCCAGCAGGGGGACAGGGGGCGAAAAACTGTTTTTT.

This rearrangement joins TRBV9 to TRBJ2-3; 13 bases fit TRBD2. Germline trimming cut 4 bases from V and 5 bases from J; bases unmatched to any gene: 7. Germline CDR1 reads SGDLS; CDR2 reads YYNGEE. This CDR3 region has 16 residues. In nucleotides, the CDR3 is TGTGCCAGCAGCAAAGGACTAGCGGGAGCAGGAGATACGCAGTATTTT. Translating it yields CASSKGLAGAGDTQYF. The complete variable domain, with remaining parts taken from reference TRBV9 and TRBJ2-3, reads DSGVTQTPKHLITATGQRVTLRCSPRSGDLSVYWYQQSLDQGLQFLIQYYNGEERAKGNILERFSAQQFPDLHSELNLSSLELGDSALYFCASSKGLAGAGDTQYFGPGTRLTVL.

In regard to this clonotype: This could be a read error, since a much larger clone is one nucleotide away. The chain couples TRBV3-1 to TRBJ1-1; D unclear. Germline V gene lookup returns CDR1 LGHDT and CDR2 YNNKEL (reference sequence). The CDR3 extends over 11 amino acids. CDR3 sequence: CASSQNTGAFF. CDR3 bases: TGTGCCAGCAGCCAGAACACTGGAGCTTTCTTT. The full variable domain, rest sourced from reference TRBV3-1 and TRBJ1-1, is DTAVSQTPKYLVTQMGNDKSIKCEQNLGHDTMYWYKQDSKKFLKIMFSYNNKELIINETVPNRFSPKSPDKAHLNLHINSLELGDSAVYFCASSQNTGAFFGQGTRLTVV.

This clonotype was detected ten times or more. The rearrangement links TRBV20-1 to TRBJ2-1; the match to TRBD2 covers 13 bases. Trimming took 1 base from V and 7 from J; bases not matched to a gene: 13. The germline CDR1 and CDR2 sequences are DFQATT and SNEGSKA (reference sequence). This CDR3 has 18 residues. CDR3 DNA: TGCAGTGCTAGAGGGAAGGGGGCAGGACTAGCGGGAGATAATGAGCAGTTCTTC. Protein sequence: CSARGKGAGLAGDNEQFF.

The gene calls are TRBV19 and TRBJ1-5, with D possibly matching TRBD1 (5 bases). The CDR3 length is 16 residues. The V and J ends lost 8 bases and 5 bases respectively, with 22 bases between them. Germline values: CDR1 LNHDA, CDR2 SQIVND (reference sequence). CDR3 nucleotide sequence: TGTGCCAGTGCTACAACCGGGACTCGGACCGATCAGCCCCAGCATTTT. It is translated as CASATTGTRTDQPQHF. The full variable domain, rest sourced from reference TRBV19 and TRBJ1-5, is DGGITQSPKYLFRKEGQNVTLSCEQNLNHDAMYWYRQDPGQGLRLIYYSQIVNDFQKGDIAEGYSVSREKKESFPLTVTSAQKNPTAFYLCASATTGTRTDQPQHFGDGTRLSIL.

This clonotype was recorded at least ten times. The J gene is TRBJ2-1, the V gene TRBV28; D is unresolved. Germline CDR1 and CDR2: MDHEN and SYDVKM. The CDR3 runs to 12 residues. V lost 2 bases, J lost 8 bases, and 7 bases lay in between. The DNA of the CDR3 is TGTGCCAGCAGTTTACCCCCTTATGAGCAGTTCTTC. Residues: CASSLPPYEQFF.

Comment on this clonotype: With a much larger clone just one base away, this may be a read error. The CDR3 region is CASNTGLMPYERYF. CDR3 bases: TGTGCCAGCAATACGGGACTCATGCCTTACGAGCGGTACTTC. V and J are TRBV7-2 and TRBJ2-7, with D possibly TRBD2 on 6 matching bases. The CDR3 runs to 14 residues. Germline V gives CDR1 SGHTA, CDR2 FQGNSA.

This clonotype was counted only a few times. The genes are TRBV5-1 and TRBJ2-6; D not resolved. The CDR3 spans 18 residues. The V end was cut by 1 base, the J end by 2 bases, with 16 bases between. Germline V CDR1 and CDR2: SGHRS, YFSETQ. CDR3 sequence reads: CASSLSKVGKTGANVLTF. DNA of the CDR3: TGCGCCAGCAGCTTGTCGAAGGTGGGGAAAACTGGGGCCAACGTCCTGACTTTC.

The chain links TRBV7-9 to TRBJ2-3; weak D call: TRBD2 (6 bases). The germline V gene encodes CDR1 SEHNR and CDR2 FQNEAQ (reference sequence). The CDR3 sequence is 14 residues long. Trimming took 5 bases from V and 2 from J, leaving 11 bases between them. This CDR3 is CASSPSGATDTQYF. In nucleotides, the CDR3 is TGTGCCAGCAGCCCCTCGGGAGCCACAGATACGCAGTATTTT.

For this clonotype: With a much larger clone just one base away, this may be a read error. The chain combines TRBV20-1 with TRBJ2-1, with 9 bases lining up with TRBD2. This CDR3 comprises 15 residues. The germline CDR1 and CDR2 sequences are DFQATT and SNEGSKA (reference sequence). After removal of 3 bases from V and 6 bases from J, the junction contained 9 bases not matched to a gene. The CDR3: CSASGPSGTLNEQFF. DNA for the CDR3: TGCAGTGCTAGTGGGCCTAGCGGGACTCTCAATGAGCAGTTCTTC.